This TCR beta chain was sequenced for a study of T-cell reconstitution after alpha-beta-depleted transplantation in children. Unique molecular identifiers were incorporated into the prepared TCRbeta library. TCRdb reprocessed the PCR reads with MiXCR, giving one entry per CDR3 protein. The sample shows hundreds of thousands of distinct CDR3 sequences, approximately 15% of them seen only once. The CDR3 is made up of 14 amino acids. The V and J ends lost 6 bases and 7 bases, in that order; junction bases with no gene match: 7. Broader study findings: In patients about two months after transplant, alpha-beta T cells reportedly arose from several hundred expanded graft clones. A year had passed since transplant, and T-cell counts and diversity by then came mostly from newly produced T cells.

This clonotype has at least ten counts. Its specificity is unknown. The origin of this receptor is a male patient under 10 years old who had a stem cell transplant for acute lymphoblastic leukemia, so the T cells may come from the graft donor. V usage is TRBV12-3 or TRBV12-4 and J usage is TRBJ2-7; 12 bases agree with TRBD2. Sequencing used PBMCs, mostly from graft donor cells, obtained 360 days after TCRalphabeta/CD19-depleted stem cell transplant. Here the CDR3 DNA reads TGTGCCAGCAGGTTGACTAGCGGGGGTTTAGAGCAGTACTTC. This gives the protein CASRLTSGGLEQYF.